These 10 T cell receptor beta chains originate from one sample sequenced in a study of T cell responses to AZD1222 COVID-19 vaccine. Data came from immunoSEQ multiplex PCR; TCRdb stores just in-frame clones and leaves some out. The table lists roughly 87,000 clones, around nine tenths of them singletons, with 6.9% in the top ten. Sequencing was performed on peripheral blood, taken 28 days after the second AZD1222 dose. These receptors were taken from an adult who received the AZD1222 COVID-19 vaccine.

This clone was seen a single time. V and J are TRBV6-5 and TRBJ1-2; D call uncertain. V was shortened by 6 bases and J by 2 bases, with 13 bases between the two germline ends. This CDR3 has 14 amino acids. CDR1 is MNHEY, CDR2 SVGAGI, per germline. In DNA form, the CDR3 reads TGTGCCAGCAGCCGAGGGAGGGAGAACTATGGCTACACCTTC. As protein: CASSRGRENYGYTF.

V gene TRBV28 combines with J gene TRBJ2-3; 7 bases fit TRBD2. CDR1 and CDR2 from the germline V gene are MDHEN and SYDVKM. The CDR3 sequence is 15 residues long. J was trimmed by 3 bases and V by 2 bases; bases with no gene match: 5. CDR3 DNA sequence: TGTGCCAGCAGTTTAGCGGGAGCGGAGACAGATACGCAGTATTTT. This sequence encodes CASSLAGAETDTQYF.

V and J are TRBV6-5 and TRBJ1-2; D unresolved. This CDR3 has 15 residues. The V gene lost 0 bases and the J gene lost 3 bases, with 11 bases spanning the gap. Per the germline V gene, CDR1 is MNHEY and CDR2 is SVGAGI. The DNA of the CDR3 is TGTGCCAGCAGTTACTCCGAACAATATGACTATGGCTACACCTTC. This codes for CASSYSEQYDYGYTF.

The chain recombines TRBV7-8 with TRBJ1-4; D is unclear. The ends were cut back, 8 bases at V and 1 base at J, with 5 bases in the middle. CDR1 is SGHVS, CDR2 FQNEAQ, per germline. The CDR3 covers 12 residues. In DNA form, the CDR3 reads TGTGCCAGCCGGAAAACTAATGAAAAACTGTTTTTT. Translated, it gives CASRKTNEKLFF.

V usage is TRBV7-9 and J usage is TRBJ2-5; possibly TRBD2 for D (7 bases). The V gene's germline CDR1 is SEHNR and CDR2 FQNEAQ (reference sequence). Trimming removed 4 bases from V and 7 bases from J, with 13 bases in between. The CDR3 consists of 13 residues. The CDR3 reads CASSSSGEGTQYF. CDR3 DNA sequence: TGTGCCAGCAGCTCTTCAGGGGAGGGGACCCAGTACTTC.

The rearrangement joins TRBV3-1 (or the pseudogene TRBV3-2) to TRBJ2-1; 10 bases are a match to TRBD2. Germline-derived CDR1 and CDR2 are LGHDT and YNNKEL (reference sequence). The V and J ends lost 8 bases and 10 bases, in that order; junction bases with no gene match: 11. This CDR3 has 14 residues. In DNA, the CDR3 is TGTGCCAGCGGTGGGGCTAGCGGGAGTCTAGAGCAGTTCTTC. As protein: CASGGASGSLEQFF.

The V gene is TRBV7-8, the J gene TRBJ2-2; either TRBD1 or TRBD2 may supply D (5 bases each). V lost 8 bases and J lost 1, with 8 bases in between. This CDR3 is built from 13 residues. The germline V gene encodes CDR1 SGHVS and CDR2 FQNEAQ. The DNA of the CDR3 is TGTGCCAGCCCAGGGAGGAACACCGGGGAGCTGTTTTTT. Translation: CASPGRNTGELFF.

The chain joins TRBV5-5 to TRBJ2-4; D gene ambiguous. Trimming took off 0 bases at V and 3 bases at J, with 22 bases between the two ends. Germline assignment: CDR1 SGHKS and CDR2 YYEKEE (reference sequence). CDR3 length equals 19 residues. CDR3 bases: TGTGCCAGCAGCTTGGCCTGGGATACCGCAAATTTGGGCAAAAACATTCAGTACTTC. Protein product: CASSLAWDTANLGKNIQYF. The full variable domain, completed using reference TRBV5-5 and TRBJ2-4, is DAGVTQSPTHLIKTRGQQVTLRCSPISGHKSVSWYQQVLGQGPQFIFQYYEKEERGRGNFPDRFSARQFPNYSSELNVNALLLGDSALYLCASSLAWDTANLGKNIQYFGAGTRLSVL.

The V and J genes are TRBV7-2 and TRBJ1-2; D may be TRBD1 (6 bases). The CDR3 loop spans 14 amino acids. V was clipped by 2 bases and J by 7 bases, with 14 bases between them. Per germline, CDR1 SGHTA and CDR2 FQGNSA. This chain's CDR3 is CASSLWHRVGGYTF. The CDR3, as DNA: TGTGCCAGCAGCTTATGGCACAGGGTCGGTGGCTACACCTTC.

V is TRBV6-6 and J is TRBJ2-3; D is possibly TRBD2 (5 bases). Trimming removed 5 bases from V and 6 bases from J, with 6 bases in between. Germline V gives CDR1 MNHNY, CDR2 SVGAGI (reference sequence). The CDR3 consists of 11 residues. CDR3: CASSTGDTQYF. CDR3 bases: TGTGCCAGCAGTACGGGGGATACGCAGTATTTT.